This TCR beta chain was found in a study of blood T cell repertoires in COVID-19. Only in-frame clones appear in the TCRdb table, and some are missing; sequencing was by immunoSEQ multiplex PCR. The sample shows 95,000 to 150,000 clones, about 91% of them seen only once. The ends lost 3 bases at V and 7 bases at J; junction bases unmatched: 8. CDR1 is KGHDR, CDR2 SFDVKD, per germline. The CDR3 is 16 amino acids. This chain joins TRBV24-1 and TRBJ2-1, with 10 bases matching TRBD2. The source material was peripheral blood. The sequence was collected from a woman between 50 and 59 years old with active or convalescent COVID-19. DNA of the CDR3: TGTGCCACCAGTGATCCGGCGACTAGCGGGTCGAATGAGCAGTTCTTC. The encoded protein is CATSDPATSGSNEQFF.